What follows describes a single TCR beta chain. What it binds is unknown. Expressed TCRB transcripts were sequenced, since all the RNA that had been isolated was reverse transcribed. Sequencing was performed with immunoSEQ multiplex PCR; in TCRdb, only in-frame clones are kept and a portion is missing. The sample lists approximately 360,000 clones, roughly 12% occurring once. Populations obtained by sorting all exceeded 95% purity. The sample originates from a study of beta chain features in type 1 diabetes. Per germline, CDR1 LNHDA and CDR2 SQIVND (reference sequence). The CDR3 extends over 15 amino acids. Trimming took off 6 bases at V and 2 bases at J, with 14 bases between the two ends. Whole-study results and caveats: An over-representation of cells with high TCR expression could result from cDNA sequencing. Shortening that was moderate but significant affected the TCRB CDR3s of Type 1 diabetes patients in all four CD4+ subsets.

What was sequenced was naive CD4+ T cells from blood. The genes are TRBV19 and TRBJ2-1; D may be TRBD1 (5 bases). The source of this sequence is a woman between 18 and 29 years old with type 1 diabetes. In DNA, the CDR3 is TGTGCCAGTAGAAACAGGCGAACAACCTACAATGAGCAGTTCTTC. Protein sequence: CASRNRRTTYNEQFF.